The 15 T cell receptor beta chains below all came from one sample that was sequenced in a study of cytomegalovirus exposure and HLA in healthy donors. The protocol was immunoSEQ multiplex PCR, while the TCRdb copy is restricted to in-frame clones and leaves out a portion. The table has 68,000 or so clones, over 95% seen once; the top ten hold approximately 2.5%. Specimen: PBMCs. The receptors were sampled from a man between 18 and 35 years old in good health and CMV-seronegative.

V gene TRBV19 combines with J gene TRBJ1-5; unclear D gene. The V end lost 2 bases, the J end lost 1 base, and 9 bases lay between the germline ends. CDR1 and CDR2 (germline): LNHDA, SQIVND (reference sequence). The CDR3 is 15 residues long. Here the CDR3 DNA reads TGTGCCAGTAGTATAATAACCGGGAGCAATCAGCCCCAGCATTTT. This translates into CASSIITGSNQPQHF. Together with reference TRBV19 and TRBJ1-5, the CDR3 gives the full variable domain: DGGITQSPKYLFRKEGQNVTLSCEQNLNHDAMYWYRQDPGQGLRLIYYSQIVNDFQKGDIAEGYSVSREKKESFPLTVTSAQKNPTAFYLCASSIITGSNQPQHFGDGTRLSIL.

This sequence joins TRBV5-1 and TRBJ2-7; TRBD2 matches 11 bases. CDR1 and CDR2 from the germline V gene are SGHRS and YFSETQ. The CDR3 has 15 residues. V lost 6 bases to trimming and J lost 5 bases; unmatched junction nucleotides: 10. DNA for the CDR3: TGCGCCAGCACGGACGGGACTAGCGGTTCCCACGAGCAGTACTTC. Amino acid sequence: CASTDGTSGSHEQYF. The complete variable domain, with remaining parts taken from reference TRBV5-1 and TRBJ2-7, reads KAGVTQTPRYLIKTRGQQVTLSCSPISGHRSVSWYQQTPGQGLQFLFEYFSETQRNKGNFPGRFSGRQFSNSRSEMNVSTLELGDSALYLCASTDGTSGSHEQYFGPGTRLTVT.

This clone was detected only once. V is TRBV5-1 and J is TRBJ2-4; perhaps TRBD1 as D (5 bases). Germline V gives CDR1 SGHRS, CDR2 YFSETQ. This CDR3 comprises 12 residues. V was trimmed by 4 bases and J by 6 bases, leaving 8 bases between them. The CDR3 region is CASSIDRNIQYF. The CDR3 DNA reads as TGCGCCAGCAGCATCGACAGAAACATTCAGTACTTC.

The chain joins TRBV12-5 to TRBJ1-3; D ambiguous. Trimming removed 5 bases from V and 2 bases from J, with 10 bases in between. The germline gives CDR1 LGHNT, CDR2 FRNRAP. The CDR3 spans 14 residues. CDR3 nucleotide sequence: TGTGCTAGTGGTCCCTCATCGGCTGGAAACACCATATATTTT. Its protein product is CASGPSSAGNTIYF.

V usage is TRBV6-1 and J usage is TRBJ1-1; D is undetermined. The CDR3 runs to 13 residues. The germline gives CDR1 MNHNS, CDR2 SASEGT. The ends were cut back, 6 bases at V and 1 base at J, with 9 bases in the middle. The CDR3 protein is CASRVGENTEAFF. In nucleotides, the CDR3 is TGTGCCAGCAGGGTGGGAGAGAACACTGAAGCTTTCTTT.

The CDR3 here is CASSRDRVYQETQYF. CDR3 bases: TGTGCCAGCAGCAGAGACAGGGTGTACCAAGAGACCCAGTACTTC. This chain connects TRBV7-2 to TRBJ2-5; TRBD1 matches at 7 bases. Germline-derived CDR1 and CDR2 are SGHTA and FQGNSA. This CDR3 contains 15 residues. The V and J ends lost 5 bases and 0 bases, in that order; junction bases with no gene match: 6.

CDR3 in amino acids: CASTYRGGGRADTQYF. CDR3 nucleotides: TGTGCCAGCACCTATCGAGGGGGGGGCCGCGCAGATACGCAGTATTTT. The chain couples TRBV28 to TRBJ2-3; D possibly corresponds to TRBD2 (7 bases). Trimming stripped 7 bases from V and 4 bases from J, with 21 bases between. The CDR3 covers 16 residues. CDR1 and CDR2 from the germline V gene are MDHEN and SYDVKM.

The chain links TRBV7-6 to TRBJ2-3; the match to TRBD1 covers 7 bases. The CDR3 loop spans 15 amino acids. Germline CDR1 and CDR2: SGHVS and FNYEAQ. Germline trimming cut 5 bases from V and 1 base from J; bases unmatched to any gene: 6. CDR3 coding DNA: TGTGCCAGCAGCCTAGGACAGGTCCGCACAGATACGCAGTATTTT. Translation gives CASSLGQVRTDTQYF.

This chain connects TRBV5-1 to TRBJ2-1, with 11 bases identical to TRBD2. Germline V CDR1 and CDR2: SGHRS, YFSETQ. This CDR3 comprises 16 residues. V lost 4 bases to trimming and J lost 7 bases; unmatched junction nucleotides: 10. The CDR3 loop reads CASSVIAGGPLNEQFF. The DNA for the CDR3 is TGCGCCAGCAGCGTAATAGCGGGAGGGCCCCTTAATGAGCAGTTCTTC.

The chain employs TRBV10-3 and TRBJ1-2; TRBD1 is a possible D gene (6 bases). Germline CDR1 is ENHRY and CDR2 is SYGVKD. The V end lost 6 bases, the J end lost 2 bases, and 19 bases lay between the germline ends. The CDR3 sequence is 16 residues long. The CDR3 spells CAISENTGPKNYGYTF. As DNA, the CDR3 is TGTGCCATCAGCGAGAATACAGGGCCGAAAAACTATGGCTACACCTTC.

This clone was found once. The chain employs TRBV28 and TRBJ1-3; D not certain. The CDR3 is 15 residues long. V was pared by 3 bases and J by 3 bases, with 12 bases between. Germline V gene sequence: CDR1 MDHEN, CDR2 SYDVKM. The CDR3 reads CASSFNSLVGNTIYF. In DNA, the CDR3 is TGTGCCAGCAGTTTTAACTCCTTAGTTGGAAACACCATATATTTT.

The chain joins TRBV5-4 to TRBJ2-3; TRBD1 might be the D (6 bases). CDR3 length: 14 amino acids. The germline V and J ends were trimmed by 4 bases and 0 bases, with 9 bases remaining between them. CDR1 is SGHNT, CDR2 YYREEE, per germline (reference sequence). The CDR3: CASSPGQSTDTQYF. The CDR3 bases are TGTGCCAGCAGCCCCGGACAGAGCACAGATACGCAGTATTTT.

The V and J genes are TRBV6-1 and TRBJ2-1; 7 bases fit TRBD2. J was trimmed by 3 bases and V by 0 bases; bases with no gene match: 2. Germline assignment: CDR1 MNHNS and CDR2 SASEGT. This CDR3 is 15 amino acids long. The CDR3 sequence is CASSEARTSYNEQFF. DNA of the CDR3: TGTGCCAGCAGTGAAGCCAGGACTAGCTACAATGAGCAGTTCTTC.

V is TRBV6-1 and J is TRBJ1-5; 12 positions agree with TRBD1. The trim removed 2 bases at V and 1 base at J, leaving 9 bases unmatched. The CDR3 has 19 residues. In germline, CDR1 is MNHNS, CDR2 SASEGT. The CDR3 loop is CASSELPGQGARSNQPQHF. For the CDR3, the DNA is TGTGCCAGCAGTGAATTACCGGGACAGGGGGCCAGAAGCAATCAGCCCCAGCATTTT.

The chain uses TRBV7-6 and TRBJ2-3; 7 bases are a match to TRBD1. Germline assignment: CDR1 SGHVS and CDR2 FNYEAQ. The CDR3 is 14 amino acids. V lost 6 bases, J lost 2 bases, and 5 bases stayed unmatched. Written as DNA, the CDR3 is TGTGCCAGCAGTCCGGGACAGACCACAGATACGCAGTATTTT. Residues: CASSPGQTTDTQYF.